The rows below give T cell receptor beta chains drawn from one sample of a study of B cell selection in AIRE deficiency. The data were produced by immunoSEQ multiplex PCR, yet TCRdb's version contains in-frame clones alone and is incomplete. The sample shows about 21,000 clones, over 90% of them seen only once. Sequencing was performed on Tregs sorted from PBMCs. The receptor source for this set is a human donor with AIRE deficiency. Each CDR3 is given with its conserved first and last residue. The D gene is left open where the match is weak. Size is stated for part of the rows, as once, few or many counts, or as a class when the clone is expanded.

J: TRBJ2-1; size: NA; D: TRBD2; V: TRBV5-4; CDR3: CASSIGTTPFF; DNA: TGTGCCAGCAGCATAGGGACTACCCCGTTCTTC
J: TRBJ2-5; size: NA; D: TRBD2; V: TRBV7-9; CDR3: CASSLTAGGRETQYF; DNA: TGTGCCAGCAGCTTAACAGCGGGAGGGCGCGAGACCCAGTACTTC
J: TRBJ1-2; size: NA; D: NA; V: TRBV10-3; CDR3: CAISIQGFDYGYTF; DNA: TGTGCCATCAGTATCCAGGGGTTCGACTATGGCTACACCTTC
J: TRBJ2-7; size: NA; D: NA; V: TRBV5-1; CDR3: CASSASGSEQYF; DNA: TGCGCCAGCAGCGCCTCAGGGAGCGAGCAGTACTTC
J: TRBJ1-2; size: NA; D: NA; V: TRBV5-1; CDR3: CASSLAPPGTAYGYTF; DNA: TGCGCCAGCAGCTTGGCTCCCCCCGGGACGGCCTATGGCTACACCTTC
J: TRBJ2-7; size: NA; D: TRBD2; V: TRBV18; CDR3: CASSRSGTYEQYF; DNA: TGTGCCAGCTCACGTAGCGGGACCTACGAGCAGTACTTC
J: TRBJ1-1; size: NA; D: NA; V: TRBV28; CDR3: CASSLMAFMNTEAFF; DNA: TGTGCCAGCAGTTTAATGGCGTTCATGAACACTGAAGCTTTCTTT
J: TRBJ1-1; size: NA; D: NA; V: TRBV6-5; CDR3: CASSLTDSTEAFF; DNA: TGTGCCAGCAGTTTGACGGACAGCACTGAAGCTTTCTTT
J: TRBJ1-2; size: NA; D: NA; V: TRBV5-1; CDR3: CASSLARRTANYGYTF; DNA: TGTGCCAGCAGCTTGGCCCGCAGGACAGCTAACTATGGCTACACCTTC
J: TRBJ2-5; size: once; D: NA; V: TRBV5-5; CDR3: CASNRPSGETQYF; DNA: TGTGCCAGCAACCGACCGTCGGGAGAGACCCAGTACTTC
J: TRBJ1-4; size: NA; D: NA; V: TRBV7-9; CDR3: CASSLAGREKLFF; DNA: TGTGCCAGCAGCTTGGCGGGACGTGAAAAACTGTTTTTT
J: TRBJ1-3; size: once; D: NA; V: TRBV2; CDR3: CASRGGGDTIYF; DNA: TGTGCCAGCAGAGGGGGGGGAGACACCATATATTTT
J: TRBJ1-6; size: NA; D: NA; V: TRBV9; CDR3: CASQRGYNSPLHF; DNA: TGTGCCAGCCAAAGGGGGTATAATTCACCCCTCCACTTT
J: TRBJ2-7; size: NA; D: NA; V: TRBV6-5; CDR3: CASSTAGGRITEQYF; DNA: TGTGCCAGCAGTACGGCTGGGGGGAGAATAACGGAGCAGTACTTC
J: TRBJ2-3; size: NA; D: TRBD2; V: TRBV6-5; CDR3: CASSYSWRGYTDTQYF; DNA: TGTGCCAGCAGTTACTCGTGGCGGGGGTACACAGATACGCAGTATTTT
J: TRBJ1-3; size: NA; D: NA; V: TRBV28; CDR3: CASSSGWGGNTIYF; DNA: TGTGCCAGCAGTTCAGGGTGGGGGGGAAACACCATATATTTT
J: TRBJ2-7; size: NA; D: NA; V: TRBV28; CDR3: CASSSLALGTYEQYF; DNA: TGTGCCAGTTCGTCCTTGGCGCTCGGGACCTACGAGCAGTACTTC
J: TRBJ2-7; size: once; D: NA; V: TRBV7-3; CDR3: CASSLTVGYEQYF; DNA: TGTGCCAGCAGCTTAACGGTCGGCTACGAGCAGTACTTC